This T cell receptor (beta chain) came from a study of blood T cells in healthy people across ages. Findings and caveats of the study: Naive CD4+ cells and diversity were both higher in long-lived donors than in aged donors.

This clonotype was seen repeatedly, ten times or more. Its antigen is not known. PCR was performed a second time for roughly 7 to 11 cycles using a sample-barcoded 5' primer and a J-beta primer mix. Sequencing of every sample gave 3 million or more CDR3-containing paired-end reads. TCRdb passed the 5' RACE reads through MiXCR, listing each CDR3 protein once. This sample has some 900,000 distinct CDR3 sequences, with 29% found just once. The donors, aged roughly 6 to 90, were healthy Caucasians from Russia. The CDR3 loop spans 13 amino acids. V shed 0 bases and J shed 4 bases, with 7 bases lying between them. Per the germline V gene, CDR1 is MNHEY and CDR2 is SVGEGT.

V gene TRBV6-2 or TRBV6-3 combines with J gene TRBJ2-7, with D unresolved. The TCR comes from an elderly woman in good health. The sample consisted of blood. As DNA, the CDR3 is TGTGCCAGCAGTTACTCGGGCTTTTACGAGCAGTACTTC. Encoded protein: CASSYSGFYEQYF.